Following are 9 T cell receptor beta chains from one sample sequenced in a study of blood T cell repertoires in COVID-19. TCRdb keeps only in-frame clones here, not all; method: immunoSEQ multiplex PCR. The table records approximately 210,000 clones, 75% to 90% of them present only once. The sequenced sample was peripheral blood. These receptors all stem from a woman aged 35 to 49 with acute or convalescent COVID-19.

This clone was observed a few times. V gene TRBV15 combines with J gene TRBJ2-5; TRBD2 aligns across 8 bases. V was pared by 1 base and J by 0 bases, with 4 bases of the junction left unmatched. The CDR3 is 16 residues long. From germline, CDR1 is LNHNV and CDR2 YYDKDF (reference sequence). The CDR3 region is CATSRGSSGNQETQYF. In DNA form, the CDR3 reads TGTGCCACCAGCAGAGGAAGTAGCGGGAACCAAGAGACCCAGTACTTC.

CDR3 DNA: TGCGCCAGCAGCTTAGGACTACCAGAGACCCAGTACTTC. Residues: CASSLGLPETQYF. The V gene is TRBV5-1, the J gene TRBJ2-5; D might be TRBD2 (6 bases). CDR3 length: 13 residues. Germline assignment: CDR1 SGHRS and CDR2 YFSETQ. With 2 bases removed from V and 4 bases from J, the gap between germline ends came to 9 bases.

V and J are TRBV2 and TRBJ1-3; weak D call: TRBD1 (5 bases). From germline, CDR1 is SNHLY and CDR2 FYNNEI. V was pared by 6 bases and J by 3 bases, with 12 bases between. The CDR3 is made up of 14 amino acids. The CDR3 reads CASSRQRNGNTIYF. The DNA of the CDR3 is TGTGCCAGCAGCAGACAGAGAAATGGAAACACCATATATTTT.

This chain links TRBV6-5 with TRBJ2-3; a possible D gene is TRBD1 (6 bases). Germline V CDR1 and CDR2: MNHEY, SVGAGI. With 8 bases removed from V and 0 bases from J, the gap between germline ends came to 12 bases. The CDR3 runs to 14 residues. DNA of the CDR3: TGTGCCAGCCGAACAGGGCGCAGCACAGATACGCAGTATTTT. Its translation is CASRTGRSTDTQYF.

V usage is TRBV5-1 and J usage is TRBJ2-1; 14 bases line up with TRBD2. The CDR3 has 16 amino acids. CDR1 SGHRS and CDR2 YFSETQ come from the germline V gene. The V gene end was trimmed by 4 bases and the J gene end by 6 bases; junction bases not matched to a gene: 6. The CDR3 DNA reads TGCGCCAGCAGCGGACAGACTAGCGGGGGGGGCAATGAGCAGTTCTTC. It yields the protein CASSGQTSGGGNEQFF. Drawing the rest from reference TRBV5-1 and TRBJ2-1, the complete variable domain is KAGVTQTPRYLIKTRGQQVTLSCSPISGHRSVSWYQQTPGQGLQFLFEYFSETQRNKGNFPGRFSGRQFSNSRSEMNVSTLELGDSALYLCASSGQTSGGGNEQFFGPGTRLTVL.

V is TRBV4-1 and J is TRBJ2-2; 7 nucleotides agree with TRBD1. Trimming cost V 1 base and J 6 bases; bases outside gene matches: 11. Germline V lookup: CDR1 MGHRA, CDR2 YSYEKL. This CDR3 spans 17 amino acids. CDR3 amino acids: CASSQGPQGVRAGELFF. CDR3 DNA sequence: TGCGCCAGCAGCCAAGGCCCTCAGGGGGTCAGGGCCGGGGAGCTGTTTTTT.

This sequence joins TRBV5-1 and TRBJ1-1, with 8 bases lining up with TRBD1. There are 13 residues in the CDR3. Trimming at V came to 6 bases and at J to 5 bases, leaving 6 bases not matched to a gene. Germline V gene lookup returns CDR1 SGHRS and CDR2 YFSETQ. CDR3 amino acids: CASTDRGGTEAFF. In DNA form, the CDR3 reads TGCGCCAGCACCGACAGGGGAGGTACTGAAGCTTTCTTT.

The J gene is TRBJ1-2, the V gene TRBV9; D gene ambiguous. The length of the CDR3 is 13 residues. Germline V gene lookup returns CDR1 SGDLS and CDR2 YYNGEE. Trimming took 0 bases from V and 4 from J, leaving 7 bases between them. The CDR3 sequence: CASSVDGSYGYTF. Written as DNA, the CDR3 is TGTGCCAGCAGCGTAGACGGGAGCTATGGCTACACCTTC.

The rearrangement joins TRBV4-1 to TRBJ1-4, with TRBD1 as a possible D gene (6 bases). This CDR3 is 17 amino acids long. Germline values: CDR1 MGHRA, CDR2 YSYEKL. V lost 0 bases and J lost 6, with 17 bases in between. CDR3 DNA sequence: TGCGCCAGCAGCCAAGATAGGGGGGGGCAGCGGTATGAAAAACTGTTTTTT. Its translation is CASSQDRGGQRYEKLFF.